The present entry profiles one T cell receptor beta chain with its context. Its target is unknown. Naive CD8 cells lacked CD45RO and underwent positive selection for CCR7, leaving out terminally differentiated effector memory CD45RA+ cells. Per the original methods: ImmunoSEQ gave junction-only sequences without quality scores, so filtering differed. The assay was immunoSEQ multiplex PCR, and TCRdb's table has in-frame clones only and misses some. V, J and clone size are taken as reported in that table, and D and trimming were inferred from the DNA itself. The sample has millions of clones; roughly 94% are singletons. The data derive from a study of shared clonotypes between healthy human individuals. V lost 4 bases to trimming and J lost 7 bases; unmatched junction nucleotides: 7. In germline, CDR1 is MNHEY, CDR2 SVGAGI. CDR3 size: 14 residues. Broader study findings: In contrast to clonotypes shared by all four donors, non-shared clonotypes had lower generation probabilities. An expected dependence of interdonor clonotype sharing on sequencing depth was noted.

The material sequenced was naive CD8+ T cells sorted from blood. The TCR sequence derives from a man younger than 35 in good health. The chain recombines TRBV6-5 with TRBJ1-5; 7 bases align to TRBD1. In DNA, the CDR3 is TGTGCCAGCAGTTTCACAGGGGTAGGCCAGCCCCAGCATTTT. It is translated as CASSFTGVGQPQHF.